A selection of T cell receptor beta chains follows, all from one sample in a study of OX40 agonist ivuxolimab in advanced cancers. Assay: immunoSEQ multiplex PCR; the TCRdb copy retains only in-frame clones and omits some. The sample has some 150,000 clones, 85% to 95% seen once. This material consisted of CD4+ or CD8+ T cells sorted from blood, taken in a trial of the OX40 agonist ivuxolimab. The receptor source for this set is an adult with an advanced solid tumor such as melanoma, head and neck, liver or kidney cancer. Both conserved end residues are part of each CDR3. The order of the fields is clone size, V gene, J gene, D gene, CDR3 DNA, CDR3 protein. The D gene is left open where the match is weak. Rows may omit the clone size; those that give it use once, few, many or a size class.

clone_size: NA
v_call: TRBV10-3
j_call: TRBJ1-5
d_call: NA
cdr3_nt: TGTGCCAGCAGTTACTCGGGCCAGGTCGACCAGCCCCAGCATTTT
cdr3_aa: CASSYSGQVDQPQHF

clone_size: NA
v_call: TRBV29-1
j_call: TRBJ2-3
d_call: TRBD1
cdr3_nt: TGCAGCGTCGGGACAGGGGGCTTAAATACGCAGTATTTT
cdr3_aa: CSVGTGGLNTQYF

clone_size: NA
v_call: TRBV6-6
j_call: TRBJ1-1
d_call: NA
cdr3_nt: TGTGCCAGCGCCTGGGGCGTGAACACTGAAGCTTTCTTT
cdr3_aa: CASAWGVNTEAFF

clone_size: NA
v_call: TRBV7-6
j_call: TRBJ2-7
d_call: TRBD1
cdr3_nt: TGTGCCAGACCCTCCGGGACAGGGCACCGCAAGCAGTACTTC
cdr3_aa: CARPSGTGHRKQYF

clone_size: NA
v_call: TRBV7-9
j_call: TRBJ1-2
d_call: TRBD1
cdr3_nt: TGTGCCAGCAGCCCAGGGGGAGGGGCAGCTAACTATGGCTACACCTTC
cdr3_aa: CASSPGGGAANYGYTF

clone_size: once
v_call: TRBV2
j_call: TRBJ1-5
d_call: NA
cdr3_nt: TGTGCCAGCAGTGCGGCAGATAGCAATCAGCCCCAGCATTTT
cdr3_aa: CASSAADSNQPQHF

clone_size: NA
v_call: TRBV5-4
j_call: TRBJ1-2
d_call: TRBD1
cdr3_nt: TGTGCCAGCAGGCCCTGGACAGGCGTCTATGGCTACACCTTC
cdr3_aa: CASRPWTGVYGYTF

clone_size: NA
v_call: TRBV6-1
j_call: TRBJ2-3
d_call: NA
cdr3_nt: TGTGCCAGCAGTGGGGGGCACGGCACAGATACGCAGTATTTT
cdr3_aa: CASSGGHGTDTQYF

clone_size: NA
v_call: TRBV2
j_call: TRBJ2-2
d_call: TRBD1
cdr3_nt: TGTGCCAGCCTATGGACAGGAACGGCCGGGGAGCTGTTTTTT
cdr3_aa: CASLWTGTAGELFF

clone_size: NA
v_call: TRBV19
j_call: TRBJ1-3
d_call: NA
cdr3_nt: TGTGCCAGTAGTATAATCCCACCTTCGGCGAACACCATATATTTT
cdr3_aa: CASSIIPPSANTIYF